This is a list of T cell receptor beta chains from one sample in a study of blood T cell repertoires in COVID-19. Assay used: immunoSEQ multiplex PCR; TCRdb lists only in-frame clones, some missing. Of a few hundred thousand clones in the sample, around 85% are singletons; the top ten hold 2% to 3%. Sequenced sample: PBMCs or T cells enriched from blood (not recorded which). These receptors all come from a woman between 45 and 60 years old who had recovered from COVID-19. Each CDR3 is given with its conserved first and last residue. A D gene is named only where the DNA matches it firmly. Some rows have no size entry. The others give once, few or many, or a class for an expanded clone.

abundance,d_gene,j_gene,v_gene,CDR3aa,CDR3nt
-,-,TRBJ2-3,TRBV6-1,CASSEVAYASSDTQYF,TGTGCCAGCAGTGAAGTCGCTTATGCTAGTTCCGATACGCAGTATTTT
-,-,TRBJ2-7,TRBV6-5,CASSYSSGGRNEQYF,TGTGCCAGCAGTTACTCCTCTGGAGGGCGGAACGAGCAGTACTTC
-,-,TRBJ2-3,TRBV6-5,CASSYTQGTGTDTQYF,TGTGCCAGCAGTTACACCCAGGGAACGGGCACAGATACGCAGTATTTT
-,-,TRBJ1-1,TRBV20-1,CSASRRSDTEAFF,TGCAGTGCTAGTCGCCGCTCGGACACTGAAGCTTTCTTT
-,-,TRBJ2-2,TRBV2,CASSEQTGAGELFF,TGTGCCAGCAGTGAACAGACGGGGGCCGGGGAGCTGTTTTTT
few,TRBD1,TRBJ2-7,TRBV5-1,CASTGTGIPFNEQYF,TGCGCCAGCACCGGGACAGGGATCCCGTTCAACGAGCAGTACTTC
-,-,TRBJ1-2,TRBV10-2,CASGNTGSYGYTF,TGCGCCAGCGGTAATACAGGGTCGTACGGCTACACCTTC
few,TRBD1,TRBJ1-1,TRBV5-1,CASSPSGTGNTEAFF,TGCGCCAGCAGCCCATCCGGGACAGGGAACACTGAAGCTTTCTTT
-,-,TRBJ1-1,TRBV29-1,CSVAGSRGTEAFF,TGCAGCGTGGCGGGATCCCGGGGCACTGAAGCTTTCTTT
-,-,TRBJ2-7,TRBV5-1,CASSSTTSFIEQYF,TGCGCCAGCAGCTCGACGACTAGTTTCATCGAGCAGTACTTC
-,TRBD1,TRBJ1-2,TRBV5-1,CASSLKSDRDYGYTF,TGCGCCAGCAGCTTGAAGTCCGACAGGGACTATGGCTACACCTTC
-,-,TRBJ2-3,TRBV18,CASSVVSTDTQYF,TGTGCCAGCTCAGTAGTTAGCACAGATACGCAGTATTTT
-,-,TRBJ2-5,TRBV14,CASSQVPRGSQETQYF,TGTGCCAGCAGCCAAGTACCACGGGGTTCCCAAGAGACCCAGTACTTC
-,TRBD1,TRBJ2-5,TRBV24-1,CATSDATEGAGETQYF,TGTGCCACCAGTGATGCCACTGAGGGGGCAGGGGAGACCCAGTACTTC
-,-,TRBJ1-6,TRBV27,CASGPVSYNSPLHF,TGTGCCAGCGGTCCGGTTTCCTATAATTCACCCCTCCACTTT
-,-,TRBJ2-1,TRBV6-2/TRBV6-3,CASSSDSYNEQFF,TGTGCCAGCAGTTCAGACTCCTACAATGAGCAGTTCTTC
-,TRBD1,TRBJ1-2,TRBV4-2,CASSQVEGQGGYTF,TGTGCCAGCAGCCAAGTGGAGGGACAGGGTGGCTACACCTTC
few,-,TRBJ1-1,TRBV25-1,CASSGGDTASEAFF,TGTGCCAGCAGTGGAGGGGACACTGCTTCTGAAGCTTTCTTT
-,-,TRBJ1-2,TRBV5-1,CASSLATTPNYGYTF,TGCGCCAGCAGCTTGGCTACCACTCCTAACTATGGCTACACCTTC
-,-,TRBJ1-1,TRBV11-2,CASSRGQHTEAFF,TGTGCCAGCAGCAGAGGACAGCACACTGAAGCTTTCTTT
-,TRBD2,TRBJ2-3,TRBV3-1/TRBV3-2,CASSPGTSGGRTDTQYF,TGTGCCAGCAGCCCCGGGACTAGCGGGGGGCGCACAGATACGCAGTATTTT
-,-,TRBJ2-5,TRBV20-1,CSAYSQETQYF,TGCAGTGCTTATTCCCAAGAGACCCAGTACTTC
-,-,TRBJ1-1,TRBV7-9,CASSSDNFGTEAFF,TGTGCCAGCAGCTCTGACAACTTTGGGACTGAAGCTTTCTTT
many,TRBD1,TRBJ1-5,TRBV7-9,CASGQDNQPQHF,TGTGCCAGCGGACAGGACAATCAGCCCCAGCATTTT
-,-,TRBJ1-5,TRBV24-1,CATSDPDYSNQPQHF,TGTGCCACCAGTGACCCCGACTATAGCAATCAGCCCCAGCATTTT
-,TRBD2,TRBJ2-7,TRBV9,CASSEALSGGRGPYEQYF,TGTGCCAGCAGCGAGGCCCTCTCAGGAGGGAGGGGTCCCTACGAGCAGTACTTC
once,-,TRBJ1-6,TRBV27,CASSLFRTGMGYNSPLHF,TGTGCCAGCAGTTTATTCCGGACGGGGATGGGCTATAATTCACCCCTCCACTTT
-,-,TRBJ1-4,TRBV5-1,CAEKETNEKLFF,TGCGCCGAAAAGGAGACTAATGAAAAACTGTTTTTT
-,-,TRBJ1-2,TRBV29-1,CSGGQTNYGYTF,TGCAGCGGCGGACAGACTAACTATGGCTACACCTTC
once,-,TRBJ1-1,TRBV27,CASTTRGLEAFF,TGTGCCAGCACTACCCGAGGGCTTGAAGCTTTCTTT
-,TRBD1,TRBJ1-4,TRBV27,CASSRQGAREKLFF,TGTGCCAGCAGCCGACAGGGGGCACGGGAAAAACTGTTTTTT